The 20 T cell receptor beta chains in this list originate from one sample, sequenced in a study of blood T cell repertoires in COVID-19. Generated by immunoSEQ multiplex PCR, the TCRdb table keeps only in-frame clones and is missing some. The sample lists some 240,000 clones, more than 65% seen once, with around 3.7% in the top ten. Specimen: PBMCs or T cells enriched from blood (not recorded which). The receptors shown here come from a man aged 50-59 years who had recovered from COVID-19.

Only a few counts were recorded for this clone. The chain carries TRBV19 and TRBJ1-2; the D gene is possibly TRBD1 (6 bases). The germline V gene encodes CDR1 LNHDA and CDR2 SQIVND (reference sequence). Deletions cut 7 bases from V and 4 bases from J, with 13 bases between. The CDR3 runs 13 residues. The CDR3 bases are TGTGCCAGTACGCCGACAGGATTCTATGGCTACACCTTC. This gives the protein CASTPTGFYGYTF.

The chain is built from TRBV6-1 and TRBJ1-1; maybe TRBD1 (6 bases). Per the germline V gene, CDR1 is MNHNS and CDR2 is SASEGT. The V and J ends lost 0 bases and 9 bases respectively, with 17 bases between them. The CDR3 totals 15 residues. For the CDR3, the DNA is TGTGCCAGCAGTGAAGCCCTGGGGGCGACAGATCAAGCTTTCTTT. Residues: CASSEALGATDQAFF.

This clone was picked up a small number of times. CDR3 amino acids: CASSYVRQPQHF. CDR3 nucleotides: TGTGCCAGCAGTTATGTGCGGCAGCCCCAGCATTTT. This chain links TRBV6-2 or TRBV6-3 with TRBJ1-5; D not certain. CDR3 length: 12 residues. V was shortened by 3 bases and J by 7 bases, with 7 bases between the two germline ends. Germline V CDR1 and CDR2: MNHEY, SVGEGT.

The rearrangement uses TRBV29-1 and TRBJ1-5, with 8 bases that match TRBD1. This CDR3 contains 17 residues. In germline, CDR1 is SQVTM, CDR2 ANQGSEA. Trimming took 6 bases from V and 4 from J; bases not matched to a gene: 17. CDR3 sequence reads: CSVAPPSTGAPNQPQHF. As DNA, the CDR3 is TGCAGCGTGGCCCCTCCCTCGACAGGGGCCCCGAATCAGCCCCAGCATTTT.

This rearrangement joins TRBV12-3 or TRBV12-4 to TRBJ2-7, with D possibly matching TRBD1 (6 bases). The CDR3 covers 12 residues. V gave up 5 bases and J gave up 5 bases, with 10 bases separating them. CDR3 sequence (DNA): TGTGCCAGCAGTCAAACAGGGAACGAGCAGTACTTC. This codes for CASSQTGNEQYF.

The chain combines TRBV7-2 with TRBJ2-7, with 8 nucleotides matching TRBD2. V gave up 4 bases and J gave up 6 bases; unmatched junction bases: 11. Germline V gene data show CDR1 as SGHTA and CDR2 as FQGNSA. This CDR3 has 15 residues. In nucleotides, the CDR3 is TGTGCCAGCAGCTCCCAATCCGGGGGGGTAGGCGAGCAGTACTTC. This translates into CASSSQSGGVGEQYF.

This chain uses TRBV18 with TRBJ2-3; D uncertain. Germline assignment: CDR1 KGHSH and CDR2 LQKENI. This CDR3 comprises 13 residues. V was trimmed by 3 bases and J by 10 bases, leaving 14 bases between them. CDR3 loop: CASSPELLLAQYF. The CDR3 DNA sequence: TGTGCCAGCTCACCCGAACTACTTCTAGCGCAGTATTTT.

The chain recombines TRBV4-1 with TRBJ2-3; 9 positions match TRBD1. V lost 3 bases to trimming and J lost 1 base; unmatched junction nucleotides: 14. The germline V gene encodes CDR1 MGHRA and CDR2 YSYEKL. CDR3 length: 19 residues. As DNA, the CDR3 is TGCGCCAGCAGCCACCCCGGACAGGGGAGGCGCTTCGGCACAGATACGCAGTATTTT. Translated: CASSHPGQGRRFGTDTQYF.

The chain joins TRBV19 to TRBJ1-5; tentatively, D is TRBD1 (5 bases). The CDR3 is 15 amino acids. V lost 5 bases and J lost 7, with 18 bases in between. From germline, CDR1 is LNHDA and CDR2 SQIVND (reference sequence). Written as DNA, the CDR3 is TGTGCCAGTAGTGCACGGGACTTAAACAAACAGCCCCAGCATTTT. Translating gives CASSARDLNKQPQHF.

The chain employs TRBV29-1 and TRBJ2-7, with a possible D match to TRBD1 (7 bases). CDR3 length equals 14 residues. Trimming removed 4 bases from V and 7 bases from J, with 20 bases in between. The germline V gene encodes CDR1 SQVTM and CDR2 ANQGSEA. CDR3 coding DNA: TGCAGCGTTGTGCGGACAGGAGGGGGGAGGGAGCAGTACTTC. Encoded protein: CSVVRTGGGREQYF.

V is TRBV28 and J is TRBJ2-2, with a possible D match to TRBD2 (6 bases). The CDR3 contains 15 residues. Germline V gene lookup returns CDR1 MDHEN and CDR2 SYDVKM. Trimming shortened V by 5 bases and J by 1 base, and 11 bases separated the two germline ends. The DNA of the CDR3 is TGTGCCAGCAGTCGCCTGCGGGAGAACACCGGGGAGCTGTTTTTT. Its protein product is CASSRLRENTGELFF.

J is TRBJ2-7 and V is TRBV7-8; possibly TRBD1 for D (6 bases). The V and J ends lost 5 bases and 0 bases respectively, with 11 bases between them. Germline V gene sequence: CDR1 SGHVS, CDR2 FQNEAQ. This CDR3 is built from 14 residues. The CDR3 nucleotides are TGTGCCAGCAGCCTCCGGGACACCTCCTACGAGCAGTACTTC. Translating it yields CASSLRDTSYEQYF.

This chain links TRBV21-1 with TRBJ1-2; the D segment call TRBD1 is taken from the table without a DNA check. TRBV21-1 corresponds to a pseudogene. The CDR3 is 18 residues long. The CDR3 region is CASGGAGKSGQGLGGYTF. As DNA, the CDR3 is TGTGCCAGCGGGGGGGCCGGTAAGTCGGGACAGGGTTTAGGTGGCTACACCTTC.

Points on this clone: Other nucleotide sequences in the sample specify the same CDR3. This chain joins TRBV29-1 and TRBJ1-2; 9 nucleotides match TRBD1. The trim removed 7 bases at V and 0 bases at J, leaving 3 bases unmatched. Germline V lookup: CDR1 SQVTM, CDR2 ANQGSEA. This CDR3 is 13 amino acids long. The CDR3: CSAGDRANYGYTF. CDR3 DNA: TGCAGCGCAGGGGACAGGGCTAACTATGGCTACACCTTC.

This chain links TRBV5-4 with TRBJ1-2; 8 nucleotides align to TRBD1. There are 13 residues in the CDR3. The trim removed 0 bases at V and 9 bases at J, leaving 4 bases unmatched. Germline lookup yields CDR1 SGHNT and CDR2 YYREEE (reference sequence). In DNA form, the CDR3 reads TGTGCCAGCAGCTTGGGGGGCAGGGGGCGCTACACCTTC. Amino acids: CASSLGGRGRYTF.

The chain combines TRBV5-6 with TRBJ2-7; D remains ambiguous. The V gene lost 0 bases and the J gene lost 6 bases, with 10 bases spanning the gap. Germline V gene lookup returns CDR1 SGHDT and CDR2 YYEEEE. The CDR3 has 13 residues. CDR3 sequence reads: CASSLASPVEQYF. The CDR3 bases are TGTGCCAGCAGCTTGGCCTCCCCAGTCGAGCAGTACTTC.

The gene calls are TRBV5-6 and TRBJ1-1, with TRBD1 identical over 7 bases. The junction had 8 bases not matched to a gene; V was cut back by 4 bases and J by 5 bases. The CDR3 runs 14 residues. Germline loops: CDR1 SGHDT, CDR2 YYEEEE. This CDR3 is CASSRGTEDTEAFF. The CDR3 nucleotides read TGTGCCAGCAGCCGAGGGACAGAGGATACTGAAGCTTTCTTT.

The gene calls are TRBV7-2 and TRBJ2-7; 9 nucleotides align to TRBD2. J gave up 3 bases and V 1 base, and 4 bases lay outside the gene matches. This CDR3 is built from 15 residues. Germline CDR1 reads SGHTA; CDR2 reads FQGNSA. CDR3 residues: CASSLGRGGNYEQYF. The CDR3 DNA is TGTGCCAGCAGCTTAGGGCGGGGGGGGAACTACGAGCAGTACTTC.

A few counts support this clone. This chain joins TRBV3-1 (or the pseudogene TRBV3-2) and TRBJ1-6, with a possible D match to TRBD1 (5 bases). Trimming left V 1 base short and J 10 bases short, with 17 bases between. The CDR3 spans 16 residues. CDR1 and CDR2 from the germline V gene are LGHDT and YNNKEL (reference sequence). CDR3 sequence reads: CASSQVAGMGRSPLHF. In nucleotides, the CDR3 is TGTGCCAGCAGCCAAGTTGCGGGAATGGGGCGCTCACCCCTCCACTTT.

The chain couples TRBV29-1 to TRBJ2-2; 7 nucleotides match TRBD2. Per the germline V gene, CDR1 is SQVTM and CDR2 is ANQGSEA. The CDR3 totals 13 residues. J lost 7 bases, V lost 4 bases, and 6 bases had no gene match. CDR3 residues: CSVGEGRGGELFF. CDR3 in DNA: TGCAGCGTTGGGGAGGGGCGAGGCGGGGAGCTGTTTTTT.